One TCR beta chain is described in this entry. The antigen this receptor binds is unknown. The input lacks base qualities; no much larger clone sits a single base away. These data come from a study of blood T cell repertoires in COVID-19 (TCRdb year 2020). At the level of the whole study: Samples from collaborators originated in the United States, Italy and Spain and spanned both the acute and convalescent phases of COVID-19. Where HLA class I and class II types were available, the types were taken from metadata supplied by the sample provider, not from assay-based typing. The repertoires were released in a freely available public database meant as a resource for research on the immune response to SARS-CoV-2. The samples were drawn from the first 160 participants of the ongoing ImmuneRACE study and from about 1,200 subjects provided by 6 global collaborators. The material from the prospective study consisted of cDNA or gDNA derived from T cells, B-cell-depleted T cells, or PBMCs. Subjects who had been exposed to COVID-19, were actively infected with it, or had recovered from it provided the deeply sampled blood TCRbeta repertoires that made up the dataset. A de-identified subject ID, COVID-19 status, age in years and sex were almost always included in the sample metadata. Results the study describes overall, beyond this receptor: The amount of clinical and demographic metadata varied by source and participant and was provided uncurated.

V trim: 8 bases; J trim: 7 bases; unmatched bases: 5. The CDR3 spans 12 residues, from the cysteine through the phenylalanine. CDR3 DNA only is kept here, 36 bases in frame from base 1. Taken from the germline V gene (reference sequence), the CDR1 and CDR2 loops are MNHEY and SMNVEV. A second Seattle source provided samples from volunteer blood donors who had recovered from COVID-19. Collaborating institutions collected whole blood in K2EDTA tubes following their own protocols. For TCRbeta analysis, collaborators shipped samples as frozen whole blood, isolated PBMCs, or DNA extracted from either of those sample types. TCRbeta CDR3 regions were amplified from genomic DNA by means of the immunoSEQ Assay, a bias-controlled multiplex PCR. Regarding the original processing steps: Nucleated cell counts per sample were estimated from amplification of reference gene primers within the assay. Sequence reads were collapsed and filtered to measure the absolute abundance of every unique TCRbeta CDR3 rearrangement. For each sample, productive Simpson clonality was calculated as the square root of Simpson's diversity index over productive rearrangements. Not all clones reach the TCRdb copy of this immuneACCESS table, which keeps in-frame sequences only. Checked studies attribute under half of the gap to unresolved V genes and leave the rest unexplained. V, J and clone size are taken as reported in that table, and D and trimming were inferred from the DNA itself. The sample records some 270,000 clones, 65% to 85% of which are singletons. 1.5% to 1.7% of the sample belongs to the ten largest clones.

The sample comprised peripheral blood. The chain was built from TRBV27 and TRBJ1-5; 7 central nucleotides agree with TRBD1. This receptor was obtained from a woman aged 40 to 50 who had recovered from COVID-19. The bases are TGTGCCAGCCAGGGGGTAGGGCAGCCCCAGCATTTT. This encodes CASQGVGQPQHF.